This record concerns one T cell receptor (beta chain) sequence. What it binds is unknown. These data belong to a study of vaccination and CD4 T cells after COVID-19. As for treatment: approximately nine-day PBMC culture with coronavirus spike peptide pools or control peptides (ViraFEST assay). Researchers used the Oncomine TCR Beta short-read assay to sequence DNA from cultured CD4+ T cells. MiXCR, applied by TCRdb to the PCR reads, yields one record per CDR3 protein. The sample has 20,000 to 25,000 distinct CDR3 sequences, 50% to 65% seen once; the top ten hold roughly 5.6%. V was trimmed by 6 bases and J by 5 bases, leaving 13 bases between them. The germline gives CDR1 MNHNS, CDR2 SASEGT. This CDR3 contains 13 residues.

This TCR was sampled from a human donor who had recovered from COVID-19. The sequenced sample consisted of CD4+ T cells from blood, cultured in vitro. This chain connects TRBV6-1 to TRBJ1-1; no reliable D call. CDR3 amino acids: CASSLEVRTEAFF. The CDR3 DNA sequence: TGTGCCAGCAGCTTGGAGGTTAGGACTGAAGCTTTCTTT.